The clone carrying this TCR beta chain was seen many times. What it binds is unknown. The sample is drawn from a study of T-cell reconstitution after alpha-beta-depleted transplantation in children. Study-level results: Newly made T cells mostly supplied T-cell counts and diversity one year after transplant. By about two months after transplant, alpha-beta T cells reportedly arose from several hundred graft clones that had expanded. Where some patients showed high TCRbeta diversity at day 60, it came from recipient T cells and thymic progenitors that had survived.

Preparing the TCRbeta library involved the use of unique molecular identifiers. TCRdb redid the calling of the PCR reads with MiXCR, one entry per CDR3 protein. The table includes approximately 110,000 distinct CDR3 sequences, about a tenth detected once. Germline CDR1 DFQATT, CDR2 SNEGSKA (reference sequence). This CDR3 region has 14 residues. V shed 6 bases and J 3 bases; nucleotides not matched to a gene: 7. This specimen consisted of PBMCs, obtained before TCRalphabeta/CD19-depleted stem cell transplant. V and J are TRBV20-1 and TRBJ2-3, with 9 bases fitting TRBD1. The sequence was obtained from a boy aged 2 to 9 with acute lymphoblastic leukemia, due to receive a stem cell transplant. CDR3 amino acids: CSATGTGRTDTQYF. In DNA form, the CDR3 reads TGCAGTGCGACCGGGACAGGGAGAACAGATACGCAGTATTTT.